The clone carrying this T cell receptor (beta chain) has a single count. Its antigen is still unknown. Germline CDR1 SQVTM, CDR2 ANQGSEA. The V and J ends lost 3 bases and 9 bases respectively, with 6 bases between them. This CDR3 is 10 amino acids long. In the study's own analysis: Filtering differed for immunoSEQ, which gave only junction sequences without quality scores. TCRdb keeps only in-frame clones here, not all; method: immunoSEQ multiplex PCR. V, J and clone size are those of that table, while D and trimming were read from the DNA. Among 2,100,000 or so clones listed, 90% to 96% were seen once. This sample was included in a study of shared clonotypes between healthy human individuals. Whole-study results and caveats: The diversity represented, both genetic and in exposure history, was limited by few donors.

The clonotype comes from a man younger than 30 in good health. Material: naive CD4+ T cells sorted from blood. Stated subset: CD45RA+ positively selected. This chain joins TRBV29-1 and TRBJ2-1; D not resolved. DNA of the CDR3: TGCAGCGTTGATTCGGCTGAGCAGTTCTTC. It specifies CSVDSAEQFF.